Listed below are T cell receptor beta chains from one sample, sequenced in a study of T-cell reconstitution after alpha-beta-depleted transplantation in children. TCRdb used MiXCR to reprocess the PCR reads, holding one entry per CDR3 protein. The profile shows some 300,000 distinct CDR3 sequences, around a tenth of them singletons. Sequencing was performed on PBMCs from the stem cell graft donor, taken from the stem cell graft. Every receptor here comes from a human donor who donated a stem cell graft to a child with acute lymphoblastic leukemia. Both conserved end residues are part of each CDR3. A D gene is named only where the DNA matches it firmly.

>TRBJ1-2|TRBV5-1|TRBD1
CASSLTLGTGNGYTF
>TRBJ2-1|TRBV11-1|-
CASSPLGGYNEQFF
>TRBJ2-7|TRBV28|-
CATRDISYEQYF
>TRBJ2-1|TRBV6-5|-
CASSSDWSSYNEQFF
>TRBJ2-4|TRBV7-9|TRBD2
CASSSALGLGKNIQSF
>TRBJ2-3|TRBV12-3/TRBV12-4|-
CASSPERSTDTQYF
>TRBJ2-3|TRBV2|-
CASSPILDYPGLSTDTQYF
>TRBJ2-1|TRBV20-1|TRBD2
CCARDPASGRAREQFF
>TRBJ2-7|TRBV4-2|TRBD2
CASSQDSGRRNEQYF
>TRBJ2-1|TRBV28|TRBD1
CASSLLGQGVVSEQFF
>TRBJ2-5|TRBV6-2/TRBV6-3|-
CASSYAETQYF
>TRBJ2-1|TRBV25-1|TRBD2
CASTGTSGRYEQFF
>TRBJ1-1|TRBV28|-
CASSLSTPPGEAFF
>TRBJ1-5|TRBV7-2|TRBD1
CASSLATPGQRNGQPQHF
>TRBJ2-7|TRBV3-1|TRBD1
CASSQRGQTYEQYF
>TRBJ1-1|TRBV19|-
CASRFRDPNTEAFF
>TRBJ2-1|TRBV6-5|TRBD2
CASSYSSGRALEQFF
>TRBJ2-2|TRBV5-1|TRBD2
CASSLGTSGRATGELFF
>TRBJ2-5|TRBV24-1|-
CATSEGGRETQYF
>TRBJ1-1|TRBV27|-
CASSLTSDGNTEAFF
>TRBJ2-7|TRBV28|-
CASSSDFPSSYEQYF
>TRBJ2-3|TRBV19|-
CASSISSASTDTQYF
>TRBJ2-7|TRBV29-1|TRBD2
CSVEYASGKSSYEQYF
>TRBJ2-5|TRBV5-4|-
CASTLGDAHPRETQYF
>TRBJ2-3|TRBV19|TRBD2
CASSPLAGADTQYF
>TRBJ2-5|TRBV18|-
CASSPQRYQETQYF
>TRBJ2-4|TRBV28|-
CASSSYAADIAKNIQYF
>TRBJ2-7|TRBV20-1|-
CSARDMGYEQYF
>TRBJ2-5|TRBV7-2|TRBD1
CASSPGDREGQETQYF
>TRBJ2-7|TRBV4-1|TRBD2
CASSPGLASSYEQYF
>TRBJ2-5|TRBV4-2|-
CASSQDSRSQETQYF
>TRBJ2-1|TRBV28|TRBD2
CASTPTGLAVYNEQFF
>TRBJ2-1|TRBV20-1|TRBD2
CSAPVWATSPYNEQFF
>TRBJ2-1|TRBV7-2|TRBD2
CASSFGLAMNEQFF
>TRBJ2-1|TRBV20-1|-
CSATRLGEQFF
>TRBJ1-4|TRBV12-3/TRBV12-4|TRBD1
CASNPGGGEKLFF
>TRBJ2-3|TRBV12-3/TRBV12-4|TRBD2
CASKLAGVRGTDTQYF
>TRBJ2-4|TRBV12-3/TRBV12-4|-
CASRMTENIQYF
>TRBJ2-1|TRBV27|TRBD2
CASRLAGGVDEQFF
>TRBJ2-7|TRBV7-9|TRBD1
CASSLSTGAYEQYF
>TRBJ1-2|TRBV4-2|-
CASSPPRAGSGYGYTF
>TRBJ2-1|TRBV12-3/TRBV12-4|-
CASSPEELAEQFF
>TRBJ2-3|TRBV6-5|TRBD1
CASSYGTGGTDTQYF
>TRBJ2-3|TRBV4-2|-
CASSPSRDPDTQYF
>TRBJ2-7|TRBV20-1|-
CSARYEWRDEQYF
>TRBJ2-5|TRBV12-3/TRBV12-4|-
CASSTAGGYQETQYF
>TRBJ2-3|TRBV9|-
CASSVVGSADTQYF
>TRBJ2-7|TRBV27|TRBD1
CASSWGQGANEQYF
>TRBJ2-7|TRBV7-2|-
CASSYGGWAGSYEQYF
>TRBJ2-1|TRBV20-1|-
CSAPTGYNEQFF
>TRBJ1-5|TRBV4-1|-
CASSQMGGIRNQPQHF
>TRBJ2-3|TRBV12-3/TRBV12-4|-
CASSLEVTGTDTQYF
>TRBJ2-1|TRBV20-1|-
CSARDRAPRLGNEQFF
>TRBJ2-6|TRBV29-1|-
CSVLTFPDSGANVLTF